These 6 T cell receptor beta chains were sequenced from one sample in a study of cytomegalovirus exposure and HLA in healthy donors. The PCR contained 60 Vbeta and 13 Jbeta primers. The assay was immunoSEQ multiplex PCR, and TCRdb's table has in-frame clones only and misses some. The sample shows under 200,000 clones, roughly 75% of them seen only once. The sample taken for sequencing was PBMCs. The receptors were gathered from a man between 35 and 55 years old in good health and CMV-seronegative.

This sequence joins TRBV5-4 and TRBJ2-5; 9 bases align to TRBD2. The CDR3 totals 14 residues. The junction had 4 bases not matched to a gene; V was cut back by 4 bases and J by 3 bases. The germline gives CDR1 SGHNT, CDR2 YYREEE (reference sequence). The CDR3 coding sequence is TGTGCCAGCAGCCCCCGACTAGCGGAAGAGACCCAGTACTTC. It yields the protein CASSPRLAEETQYF.

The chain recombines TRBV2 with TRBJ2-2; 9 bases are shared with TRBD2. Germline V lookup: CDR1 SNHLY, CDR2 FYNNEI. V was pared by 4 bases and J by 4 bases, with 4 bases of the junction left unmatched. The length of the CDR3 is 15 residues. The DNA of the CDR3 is TGTGCCAGCAGTGTTCTAGCGGGACTCACCGGGGAGCTGTTTTTT. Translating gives CASSVLAGLTGELFF.

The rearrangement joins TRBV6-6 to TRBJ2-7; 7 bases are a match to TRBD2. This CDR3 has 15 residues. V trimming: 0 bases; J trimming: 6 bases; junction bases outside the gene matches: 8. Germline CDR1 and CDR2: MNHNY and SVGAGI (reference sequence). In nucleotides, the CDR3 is TGTGCCAGCAGTTACTCGCAAGCGGGGTTGGGCGAGCAGTACTTC. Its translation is CASSYSQAGLGEQYF.

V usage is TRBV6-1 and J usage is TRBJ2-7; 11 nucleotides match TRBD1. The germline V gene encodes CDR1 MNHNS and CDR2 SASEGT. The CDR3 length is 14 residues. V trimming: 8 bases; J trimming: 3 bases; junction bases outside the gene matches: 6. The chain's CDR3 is CASGGTGGIYEQYF. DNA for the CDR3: TGTGCCAGCGGGGGGACAGGGGGGATCTACGAGCAGTACTTC.

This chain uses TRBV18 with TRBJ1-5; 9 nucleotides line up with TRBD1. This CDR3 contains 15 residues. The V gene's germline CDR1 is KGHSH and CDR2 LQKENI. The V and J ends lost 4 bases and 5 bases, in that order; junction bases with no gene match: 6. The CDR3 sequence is CASSLSGQGYQPQHF. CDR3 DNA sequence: TGTGCCAGCTCACTATCGGGACAGGGCTATCAGCCCCAGCATTTT.

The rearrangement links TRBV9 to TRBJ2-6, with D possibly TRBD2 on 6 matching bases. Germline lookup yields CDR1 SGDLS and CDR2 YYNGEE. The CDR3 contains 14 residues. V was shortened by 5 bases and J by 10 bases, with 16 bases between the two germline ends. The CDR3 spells CASSTLPGTNVLTF. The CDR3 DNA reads TGTGCCAGCAGTACTTTGCCTGGGACTAACGTCCTGACTTTC.